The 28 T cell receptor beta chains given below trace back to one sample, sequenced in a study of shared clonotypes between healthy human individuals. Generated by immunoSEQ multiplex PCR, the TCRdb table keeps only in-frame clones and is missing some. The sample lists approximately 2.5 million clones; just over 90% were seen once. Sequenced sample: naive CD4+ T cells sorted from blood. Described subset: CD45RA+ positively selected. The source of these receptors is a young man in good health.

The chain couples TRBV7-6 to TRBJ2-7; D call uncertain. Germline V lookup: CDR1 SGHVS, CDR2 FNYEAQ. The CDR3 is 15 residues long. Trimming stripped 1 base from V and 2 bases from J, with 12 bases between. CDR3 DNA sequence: TGTGCCAGCAGCTTAGGCAATACGGTCGCCTACGAGCAGTACTTC. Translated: CASSLGNTVAYEQYF.

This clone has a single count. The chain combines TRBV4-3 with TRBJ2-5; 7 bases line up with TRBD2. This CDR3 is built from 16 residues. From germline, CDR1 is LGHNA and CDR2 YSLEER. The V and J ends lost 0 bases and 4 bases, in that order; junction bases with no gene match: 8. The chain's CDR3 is CASSQDWLAERETQYF. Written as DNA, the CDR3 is TGCGCCAGCAGCCAAGATTGGCTAGCGGAAAGAGAGACCCAGTACTTC.

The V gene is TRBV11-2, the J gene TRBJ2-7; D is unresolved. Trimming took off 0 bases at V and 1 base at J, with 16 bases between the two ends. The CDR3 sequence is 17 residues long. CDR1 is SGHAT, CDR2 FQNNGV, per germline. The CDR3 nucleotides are TGTGCCAGCAGCTTAGAGTTTGGGCGGCATCCTTCCTACGAGCAGTACTTC. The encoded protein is CASSLEFGRHPSYEQYF.

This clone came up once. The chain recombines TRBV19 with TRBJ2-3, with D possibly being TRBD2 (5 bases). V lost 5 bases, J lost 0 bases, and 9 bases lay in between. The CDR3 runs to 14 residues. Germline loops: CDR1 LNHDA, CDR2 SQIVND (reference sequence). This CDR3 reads CASSSRASTDTQYF. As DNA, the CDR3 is TGTGCCAGTAGTTCGAGGGCTAGCACAGATACGCAGTATTTT.

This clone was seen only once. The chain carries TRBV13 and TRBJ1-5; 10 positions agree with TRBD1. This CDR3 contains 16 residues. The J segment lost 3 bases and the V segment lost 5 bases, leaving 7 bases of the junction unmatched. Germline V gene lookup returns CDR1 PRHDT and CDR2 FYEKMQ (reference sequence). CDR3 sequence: CASSRRGQGNNQPQHF. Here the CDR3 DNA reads TGTGCCAGCAGCCGCCGGGGACAGGGGAACAATCAGCCCCAGCATTTT.

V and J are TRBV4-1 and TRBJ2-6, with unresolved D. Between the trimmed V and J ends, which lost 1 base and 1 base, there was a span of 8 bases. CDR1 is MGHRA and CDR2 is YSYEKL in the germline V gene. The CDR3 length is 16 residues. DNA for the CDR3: TGCGCCAGCAGCCAAGGGATCCTGTCTGGGGCCAACGTCCTGACTTTC. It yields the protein CASSQGILSGANVLTF.

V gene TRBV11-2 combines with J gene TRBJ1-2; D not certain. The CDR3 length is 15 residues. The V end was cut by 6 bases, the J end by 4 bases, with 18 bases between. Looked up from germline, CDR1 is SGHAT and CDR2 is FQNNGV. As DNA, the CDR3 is TGTGCCAGCAGAGCAGGTCGTGGAACTACCTATGGCTACACCTTC. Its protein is CASRAGRGTTYGYTF.

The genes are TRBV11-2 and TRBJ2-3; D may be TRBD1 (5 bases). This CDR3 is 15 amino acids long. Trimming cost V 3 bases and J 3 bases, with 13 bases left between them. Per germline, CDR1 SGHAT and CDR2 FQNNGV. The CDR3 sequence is CASSFPGIGTDTQYF. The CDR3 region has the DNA TGTGCCAGCAGCTTTCCAGGGATAGGGACAGATACGCAGTATTTT.

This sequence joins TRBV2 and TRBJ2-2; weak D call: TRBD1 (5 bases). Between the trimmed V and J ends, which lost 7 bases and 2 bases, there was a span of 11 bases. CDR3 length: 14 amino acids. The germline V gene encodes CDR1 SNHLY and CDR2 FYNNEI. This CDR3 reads CASNRQINTGELFF. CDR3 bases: TGTGCCAGCAATAGACAGATAAACACCGGGGAGCTGTTTTTT.

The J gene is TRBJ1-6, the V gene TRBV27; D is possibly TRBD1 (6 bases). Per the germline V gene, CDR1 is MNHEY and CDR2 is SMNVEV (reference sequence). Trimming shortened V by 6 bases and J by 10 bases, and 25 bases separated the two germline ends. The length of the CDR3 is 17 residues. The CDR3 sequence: CASRTTGIEIYRSPLHF. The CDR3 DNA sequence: TGTGCCAGCAGAACAACAGGGATCGAAATCTACAGATCACCCCTCCACTTT.

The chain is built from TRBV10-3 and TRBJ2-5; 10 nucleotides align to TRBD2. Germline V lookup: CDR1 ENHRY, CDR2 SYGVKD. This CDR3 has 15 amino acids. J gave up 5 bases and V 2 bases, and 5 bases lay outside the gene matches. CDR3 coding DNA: TGTGCCATCAGTGAGCTAGCGGGAGTAGGGGAGACCCAGTACTTC. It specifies CAISELAGVGETQYF.

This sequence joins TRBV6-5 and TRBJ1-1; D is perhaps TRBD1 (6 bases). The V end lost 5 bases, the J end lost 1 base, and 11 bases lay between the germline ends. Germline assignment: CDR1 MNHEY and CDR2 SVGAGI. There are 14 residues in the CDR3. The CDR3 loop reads CASSHRERNTEAFF. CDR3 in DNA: TGTGCCAGCAGTCACAGGGAAAGGAACACTGAAGCTTTCTTT.

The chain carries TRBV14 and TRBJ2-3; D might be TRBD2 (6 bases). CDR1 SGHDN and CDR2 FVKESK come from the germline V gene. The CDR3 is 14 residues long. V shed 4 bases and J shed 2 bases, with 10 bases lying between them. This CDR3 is CASSRGLPTDTQYF. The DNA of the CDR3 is TGTGCCAGCAGCCGGGGACTTCCCACAGATACGCAGTATTTT.

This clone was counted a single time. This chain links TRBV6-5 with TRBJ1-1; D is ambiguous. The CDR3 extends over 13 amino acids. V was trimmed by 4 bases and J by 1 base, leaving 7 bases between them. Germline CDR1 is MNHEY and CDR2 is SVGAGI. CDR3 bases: TGTGCCAGCAGTTGGAAGGGGAACACTGAAGCTTTCTTT. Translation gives CASSWKGNTEAFF.

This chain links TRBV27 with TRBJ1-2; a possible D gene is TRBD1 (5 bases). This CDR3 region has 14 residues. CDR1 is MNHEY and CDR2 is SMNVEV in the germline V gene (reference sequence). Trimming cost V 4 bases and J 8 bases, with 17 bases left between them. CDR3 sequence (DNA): TGTGCCAGCAGTTCTGGGGCCCATTTTGGAGGCTACACCTTC. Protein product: CASSSGAHFGGYTF.

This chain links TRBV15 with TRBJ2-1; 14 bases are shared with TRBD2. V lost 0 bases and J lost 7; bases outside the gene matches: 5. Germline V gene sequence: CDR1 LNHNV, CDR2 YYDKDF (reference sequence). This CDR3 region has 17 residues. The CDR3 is CATSRDKGLAGVNEQFF. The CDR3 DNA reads TGTGCCACCAGCAGAGATAAGGGACTAGCGGGAGTTAATGAGCAGTTCTTC.

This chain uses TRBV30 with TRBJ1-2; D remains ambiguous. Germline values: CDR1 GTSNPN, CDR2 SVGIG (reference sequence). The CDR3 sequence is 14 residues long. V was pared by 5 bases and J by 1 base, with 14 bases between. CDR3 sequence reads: CAWGGVKSNYGYTF. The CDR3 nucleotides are TGTGCCTGGGGCGGGGTAAAGAGTAACTATGGCTACACCTTC.

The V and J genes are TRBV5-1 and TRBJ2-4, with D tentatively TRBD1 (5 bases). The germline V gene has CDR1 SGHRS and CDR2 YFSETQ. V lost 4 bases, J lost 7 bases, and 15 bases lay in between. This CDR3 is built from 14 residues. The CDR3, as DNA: TGCGCCAGCAGCCCGGAACGGCCAGGGAACATTCAGTACTTC. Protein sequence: CASSPERPGNIQYF. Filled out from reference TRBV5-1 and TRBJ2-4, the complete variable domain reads KAGVTQTPRYLIKTRGQQVTLSCSPISGHRSVSWYQQTPGQGLQFLFEYFSETQRNKGNFPGRFSGRQFSNSRSEMNVSTLELGDSALYLCASSPERPGNIQYFGAGTRLSVL.

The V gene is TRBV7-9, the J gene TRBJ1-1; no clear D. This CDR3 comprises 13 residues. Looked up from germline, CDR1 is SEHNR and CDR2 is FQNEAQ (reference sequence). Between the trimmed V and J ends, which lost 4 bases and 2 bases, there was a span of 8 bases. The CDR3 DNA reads TGTGCCAGCAGCTACGGTACTAACACTGAAGCTTTCTTT. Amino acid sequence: CASSYGTNTEAFF. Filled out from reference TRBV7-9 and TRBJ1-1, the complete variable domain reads DTGVSQNPRHKITKRGQNVTFRCDPISEHNRLYWYRQTLGQGPEFLTYFQNEAQLEKSRLLSDRFSAERPKGSFSTLEIQRTEQGDSAMYLCASSYGTNTEAFFGQGTRLTVV.

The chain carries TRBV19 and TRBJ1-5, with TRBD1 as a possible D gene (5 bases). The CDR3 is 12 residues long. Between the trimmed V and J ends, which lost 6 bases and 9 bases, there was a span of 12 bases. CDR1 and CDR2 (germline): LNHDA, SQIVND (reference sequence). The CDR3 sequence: CASRGQGGPQHF. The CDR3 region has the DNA TGTGCCAGTAGGGGGCAGGGCGGGCCCCAGCATTTT. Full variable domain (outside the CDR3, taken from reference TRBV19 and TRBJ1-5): DGGITQSPKYLFRKEGQNVTLSCEQNLNHDAMYWYRQDPGQGLRLIYYSQIVNDFQKGDIAEGYSVSREKKESFPLTVTSAQKNPTAFYLCASRGQGGPQHFGDGTRLSIL.

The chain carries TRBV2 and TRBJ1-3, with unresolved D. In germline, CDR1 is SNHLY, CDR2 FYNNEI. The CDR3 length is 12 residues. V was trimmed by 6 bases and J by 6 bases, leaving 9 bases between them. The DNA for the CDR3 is TGTGCCAGCAGCCCTAGGGTAAACACCATATATTTT. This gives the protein CASSPRVNTIYF.

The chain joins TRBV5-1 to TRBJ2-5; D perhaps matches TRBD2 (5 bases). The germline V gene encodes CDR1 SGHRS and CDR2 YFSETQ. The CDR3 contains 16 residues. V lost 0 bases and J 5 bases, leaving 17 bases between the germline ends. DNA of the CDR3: TGCGCCAGCAGCTTGGCTCTATCGGGGTCGGGGGAGACCCAGTACTTC. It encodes CASSLALSGSGETQYF.

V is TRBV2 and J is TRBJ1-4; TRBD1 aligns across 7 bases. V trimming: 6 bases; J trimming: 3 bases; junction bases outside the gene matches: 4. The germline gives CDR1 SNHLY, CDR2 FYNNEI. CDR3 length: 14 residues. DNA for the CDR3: TGTGCCAGCAGGGGACAGTTTGCTAATGAAAAACTGTTTTTT. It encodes CASRGQFANEKLFF.

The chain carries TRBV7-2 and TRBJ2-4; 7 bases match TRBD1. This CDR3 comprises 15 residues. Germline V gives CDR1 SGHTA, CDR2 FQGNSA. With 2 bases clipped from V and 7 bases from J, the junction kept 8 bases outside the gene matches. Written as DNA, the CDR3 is TGTGCCAGCAGCTTAACCTGGGGACAGTTTAACATTCAGTACTTC. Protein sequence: CASSLTWGQFNIQYF. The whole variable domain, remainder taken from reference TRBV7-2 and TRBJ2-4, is GAGVSQSPSNKVTEKGKDVELRCDPISGHTALYWYRQSLGQGLEFLIYFQGNSAPDKSGLPSDRFSAERTGGSVSTLTIQRTQQEDSAVYLCASSLTWGQFNIQYFGAGTRLSVL.

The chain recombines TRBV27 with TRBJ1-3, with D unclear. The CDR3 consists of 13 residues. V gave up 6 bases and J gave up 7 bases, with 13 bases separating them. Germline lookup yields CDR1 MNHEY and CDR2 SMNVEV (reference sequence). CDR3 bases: TGTGCCAGCAGAAACCCGGGAGCCAACACCATATATTTT. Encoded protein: CASRNPGANTIYF.

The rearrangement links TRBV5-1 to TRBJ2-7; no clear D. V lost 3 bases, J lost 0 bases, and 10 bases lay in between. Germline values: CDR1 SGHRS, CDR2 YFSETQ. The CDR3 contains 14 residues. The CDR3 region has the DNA TGCGCCAGCAGCTCCCCGTTTAACTCCTACGAGCAGTACTTC. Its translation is CASSSPFNSYEQYF.

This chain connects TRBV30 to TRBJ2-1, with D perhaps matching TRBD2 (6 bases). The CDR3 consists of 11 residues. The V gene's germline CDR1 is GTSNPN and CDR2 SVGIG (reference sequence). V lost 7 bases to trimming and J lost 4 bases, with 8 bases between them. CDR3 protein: CAFRGYNEQFF. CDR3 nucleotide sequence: TGTGCCTTCCGGGGGTACAATGAGCAGTTCTTC.

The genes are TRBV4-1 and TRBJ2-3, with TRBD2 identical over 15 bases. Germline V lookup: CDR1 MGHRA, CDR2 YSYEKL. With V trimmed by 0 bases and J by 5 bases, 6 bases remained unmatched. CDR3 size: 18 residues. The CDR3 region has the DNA TGCGCCAGCAGCCAAGACCGGACTAGCGGGGGGGCTCGAGATACGCAGTATTTT. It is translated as CASSQDRTSGGARDTQYF.